Listed below are T cell receptor beta chains from one sample, sequenced in a study of blood T cell repertoires in COVID-19. Clones were sequenced by immunoSEQ multiplex PCR, and TCRdb holds only the in-frame ones, with some missing. The profile shows about 180,000 clones, 84% of them singletons. Specimen: PBMCs or T cells enriched from blood (not recorded which). These receptors all come from a man over 45 who had recovered from COVID-19. Both conserved end residues are part of each CDR3. A D gene is named only where the DNA matches it firmly. Not every row has a clone size; where given, it reads once, few, many or a size class.

V: TRBV20-1
D: .
J: TRBJ2-1
size: .
DNA: TGCAGTGCTAGAGGCTTCGGGGAGCAGTTCTTC
CDR3: CSARGFGEQFF

V: TRBV5-1
D: TRBD1
J: TRBJ2-7
size: .
DNA: TGCGCCAGCAGCGAACGGACAGGGGGCGACGAGCAGTACTTC
CDR3: CASSERTGGDEQYF

V: TRBV10-3
D: TRBD1
J: TRBJ1-2
size: .
DNA: TGTGCCATCAGTGAGATCCCGGGACAGGGTAACTATGGCTACACCTTC
CDR3: CAISEIPGQGNYGYTF

V: TRBV10-2
D: .
J: TRBJ1-2
size: .
DNA: TGCGCCAGCAGTGAGGGGCGACAGGCAATTGGCTACACCTTC
CDR3: CASSEGRQAIGYTF

V: TRBV3-1/TRBV3-2
D: .
J: TRBJ1-5
size: .
DNA: TGTGCCAGCAGTCGCGCGGGGGGCGGTCAGCCCCAGCATTTT
CDR3: CASSRAGGGQPQHF

V: TRBV30
D: TRBD1
J: TRBJ1-2
size: once
DNA: TGTGCCTGGAGAGGGACAGGTCTTAACTATGGCTACACCTTC
CDR3: CAWRGTGLNYGYTF

V: TRBV29-1
D: TRBD1
J: TRBJ1-3
size: .
DNA: TGCAGCGTCGCCTCCGGACAGGGGACTGGAAACACCATATATTTT
CDR3: CSVASGQGTGNTIYF

V: TRBV5-1
D: TRBD1
J: TRBJ1-6
size: .
DNA: TGCGCCAGCACCGCCAGGGGGTCTCAGAGCTCCGTAAATTCACCCCTCCACTTT
CDR3: CASTARGSQSSVNSPLHF

V: TRBV9
D: TRBD1
J: TRBJ1-1
size: .
DNA: TGTGCCAGCAGCGTTCGAGGACAGGGTATCACTGAAGCTTTCTTT
CDR3: CASSVRGQGITEAFF

V: TRBV5-5
D: .
J: TRBJ2-3
size: .
DNA: TGTGCCAGCAGCTCGGTGTTGACAGGCTACACAGATACGCAGTATTTT
CDR3: CASSSVLTGYTDTQYF

V: TRBV27
D: .
J: TRBJ1-1
size: .
DNA: TGTGCCAGCAGTTTACACCCATTAGGACGCGGGACTGAAGCTTTCTTT
CDR3: CASSLHPLGRGTEAFF

V: TRBV2
D: .
J: TRBJ1-2
size: few
DNA: TGTGCCAGCAGTGAATCACAGGCGGCCACGAATGATAACTATGGCTACACCTTC
CDR3: CASSESQAATNDNYGYTF

V: TRBV19
D: .
J: TRBJ2-2
size: .
DNA: TGTGCCAGTGCCGCCGACAGGCCGAACACCGGGGAGCTGTTTTTT
CDR3: CASAADRPNTGELFF

V: TRBV7-8
D: .
J: TRBJ2-2
size: many
DNA: TGTGCCAGCAGCCGCCTAGGCAGGGCGAACACCGGGGAGCTGTTTTTT
CDR3: CASSRLGRANTGELFF

V: TRBV12-3/TRBV12-4
D: .
J: TRBJ2-7
size: once
DNA: TGTGCCAGCAGACTGTTTGGGGCTCACGAGCAGTACTTC
CDR3: CASRLFGAHEQYF

V: TRBV7-2
D: TRBD1
J: TRBJ1-1
size: .
DNA: TGTGCCAGCAGCCGCCCGGGACAGGAAGCTTTCTTT
CDR3: CASSRPGQEAFF

V: TRBV5-1
D: TRBD1
J: TRBJ1-2
size: .
DNA: TGCGCCAGCAGCTTTGGACAGGGAACTTATGGCTACACCTTC
CDR3: CASSFGQGTYGYTF

V: TRBV5-1
D: .
J: TRBJ2-3
size: .
DNA: TGCGCCAGCGGAAAACAGGGTAGAACAGATACGCAGTATTTT
CDR3: CASGKQGRTDTQYF

V: TRBV19
D: TRBD1
J: TRBJ2-2
size: .
DNA: TGTGCCAGTAAACCGGACAGGGGATACACCGGGGAGCTGTTTTTT
CDR3: CASKPDRGYTGELFF

V: TRBV5-1
D: TRBD2
J: TRBJ2-2
size: few
DNA: TGCGCCAGCAAGGGAGGGACTAGCGGAAACACCGGGGAGCTGTTTTTT
CDR3: CASKGGTSGNTGELFF

V: TRBV7-8
D: TRBD2
J: TRBJ2-7
size: .
DNA: TGTGCCAGCAGCCAAACAGCGGGGGGGGACATTAACTACGAGCAGTACTTC
CDR3: CASSQTAGGDINYEQYF

V: TRBV19
D: .
J: TRBJ2-1
size: once
DNA: TGTGCCAGTAGTACCTATAGCCGGGATCCCCTCCGCCCTGGGCCCTACAATGAGCAGTTCTTC
CDR3: CASSTYSRDPLRPGPYNEQFF

V: TRBV3-1/TRBV3-2
D: .
J: TRBJ1-1
size: .
DNA: TGTGCCAGCAGCCTCCCAGGGGCGAACACTGAAGCTTTCTTT
CDR3: CASSLPGANTEAFF